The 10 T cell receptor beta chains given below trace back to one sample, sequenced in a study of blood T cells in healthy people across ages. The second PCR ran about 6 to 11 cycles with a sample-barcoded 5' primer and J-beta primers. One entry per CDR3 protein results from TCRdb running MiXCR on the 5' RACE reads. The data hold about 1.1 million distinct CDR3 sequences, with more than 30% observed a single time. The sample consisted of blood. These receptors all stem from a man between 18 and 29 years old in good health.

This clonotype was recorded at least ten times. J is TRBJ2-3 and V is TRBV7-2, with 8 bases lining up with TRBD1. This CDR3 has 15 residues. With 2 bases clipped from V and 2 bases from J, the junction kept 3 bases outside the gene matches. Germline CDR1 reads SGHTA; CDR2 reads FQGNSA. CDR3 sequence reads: CASSLQGAITDTQYF. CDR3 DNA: TGTGCCAGCAGCTTACAGGGGGCTATCACAGATACGCAGTATTTT.

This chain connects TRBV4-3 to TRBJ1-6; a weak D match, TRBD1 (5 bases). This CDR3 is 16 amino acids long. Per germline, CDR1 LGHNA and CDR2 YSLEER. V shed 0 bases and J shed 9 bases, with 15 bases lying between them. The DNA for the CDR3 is TGCGCCAGCAGCCAAGAGTGGCAGGGTTTCGGTTCACCCCTCCACTTT. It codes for CASSQEWQGFGSPLHF.

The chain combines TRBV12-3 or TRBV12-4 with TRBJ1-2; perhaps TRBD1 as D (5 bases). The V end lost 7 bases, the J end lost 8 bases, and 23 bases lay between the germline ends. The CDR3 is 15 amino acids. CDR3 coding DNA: TGTGCCAGCAAATCGTCCTTCAGGTTTGGGGCAGGCTACACCTTC. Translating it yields CASKSSFRFGAGYTF.

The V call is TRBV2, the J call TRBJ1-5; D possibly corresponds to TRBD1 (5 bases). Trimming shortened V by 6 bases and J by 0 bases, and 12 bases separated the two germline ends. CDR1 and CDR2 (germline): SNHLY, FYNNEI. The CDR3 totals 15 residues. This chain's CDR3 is CASSSTAYSNQPQHF. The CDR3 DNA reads TGTGCCAGCAGCTCGACAGCGTATAGCAATCAGCCCCAGCATTTT.

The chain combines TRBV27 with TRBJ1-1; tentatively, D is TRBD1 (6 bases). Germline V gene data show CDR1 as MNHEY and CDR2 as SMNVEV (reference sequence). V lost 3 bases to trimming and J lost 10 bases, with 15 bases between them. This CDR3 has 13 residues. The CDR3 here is CASSLVGRGSAFF. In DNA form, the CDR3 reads TGTGCCAGCAGTTTGGTCGGCAGGGGCTCAGCTTTCTTT.

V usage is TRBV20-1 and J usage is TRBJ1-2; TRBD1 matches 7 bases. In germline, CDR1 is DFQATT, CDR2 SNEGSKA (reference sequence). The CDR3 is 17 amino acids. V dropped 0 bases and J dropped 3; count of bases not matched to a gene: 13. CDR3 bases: TGCAGTGCTAGAGATAGGGGCCAGGGGGGACTCGACTATGGCTACACCTTC. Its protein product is CSARDRGQGGLDYGYTF.

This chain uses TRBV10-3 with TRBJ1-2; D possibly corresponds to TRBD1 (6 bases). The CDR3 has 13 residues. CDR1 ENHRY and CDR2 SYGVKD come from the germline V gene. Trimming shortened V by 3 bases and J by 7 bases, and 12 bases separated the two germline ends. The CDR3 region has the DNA TGTGCCATCAGTGATGTAAGGGGGGGTGGCTACACCTTC. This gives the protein CAISDVRGGGYTF.

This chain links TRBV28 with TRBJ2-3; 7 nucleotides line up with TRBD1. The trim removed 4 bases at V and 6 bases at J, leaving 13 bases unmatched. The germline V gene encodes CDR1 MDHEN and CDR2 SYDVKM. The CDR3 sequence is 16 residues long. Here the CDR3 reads CASSSPQGTGADTQYF. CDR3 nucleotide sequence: TGTGCCAGCAGTTCCCCCCAAGGCACAGGGGCCGATACGCAGTATTTT.

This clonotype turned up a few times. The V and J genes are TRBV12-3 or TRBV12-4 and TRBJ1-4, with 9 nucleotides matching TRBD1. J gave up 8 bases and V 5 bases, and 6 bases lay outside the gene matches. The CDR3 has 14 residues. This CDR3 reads CASSRTGAREKLFF. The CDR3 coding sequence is TGTGCCAGCAGTCGGACAGGGGCTCGGGAAAAACTGTTTTTT.

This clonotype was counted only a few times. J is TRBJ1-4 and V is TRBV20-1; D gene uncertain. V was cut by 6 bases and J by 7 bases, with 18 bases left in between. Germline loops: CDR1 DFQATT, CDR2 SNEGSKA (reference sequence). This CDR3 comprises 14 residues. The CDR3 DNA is TGCAGTGCAAAAACACCTGAAGGCGGTGAAAAACTGTTTTTT. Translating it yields CSAKTPEGGEKLFF.